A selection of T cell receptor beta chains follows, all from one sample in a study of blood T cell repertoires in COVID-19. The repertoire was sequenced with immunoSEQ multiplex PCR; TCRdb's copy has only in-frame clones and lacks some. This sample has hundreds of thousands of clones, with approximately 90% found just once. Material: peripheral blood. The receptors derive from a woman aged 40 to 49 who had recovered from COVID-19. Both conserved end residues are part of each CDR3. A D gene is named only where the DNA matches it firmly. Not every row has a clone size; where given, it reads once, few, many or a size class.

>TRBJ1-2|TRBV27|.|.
TGTGCCAGCAGTTTATCGGAGGGTATGGGGGGCTACACCTTC
CASSLSEGMGGYTF
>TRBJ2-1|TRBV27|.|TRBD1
TGTGCCAGCAGTCCCTCAGGGGGCTGGGGCCTAAATGAGCAGTTCTTC
CASSPSGGWGLNEQFF
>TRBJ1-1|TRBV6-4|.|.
TGTGCCAGCAGTGACTCATTGGACATCCCGCCCGCTTTCTTT
CASSDSLDIPPAFF
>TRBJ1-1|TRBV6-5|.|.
TGTGCCAGCAGCATCGACAGGAGAACTGAAGCTTTCTTT
CASSIDRRTEAFF
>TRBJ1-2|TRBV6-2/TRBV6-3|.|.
TGTGCCAGCAGTTACTCGACACAGGGAGCAGGCTACACCTTC
CASSYSTQGAGYTF
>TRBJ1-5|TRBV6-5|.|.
TGTGCCAGCAGGGAGGCAGGGGCCGGGCAGCCCCAGCATTTT
CASREAGAGQPQHF
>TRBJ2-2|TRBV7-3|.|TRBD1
TGTGCCAGCTCGGACAGGGTCACCGGGGAGCTGTTTTTT
CASSDRVTGELFF
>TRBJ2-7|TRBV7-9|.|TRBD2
TGTGCCAGCAGCTACCAGGGACTAGCGGGAGGTCCTCCCGAGCAGTACTTC
CASSYQGLAGGPPEQYF
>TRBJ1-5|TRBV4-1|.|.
TGCGCCAGCAGCCCCGCGTCGGGGAATCAGCCCCAGCATTTT
CASSPASGNQPQHF
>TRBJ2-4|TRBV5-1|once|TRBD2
TGCGCCAGCAGCGCCGGGACCGAGCCGGGGGGCATTCAGTACTTC
CASSAGTEPGGIQYF
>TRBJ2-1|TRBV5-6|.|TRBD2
TGTGCCAGCAGCACTTGGGGGGGACTAGCCGATGAGCAGTTCTTC
CASSTWGGLADEQFF
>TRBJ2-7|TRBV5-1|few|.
TGCGCCAGCAGCCCCCCACAGGGCCCCCACGAGCAGTACTTC
CASSPPQGPHEQYF
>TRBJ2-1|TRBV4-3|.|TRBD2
TGCGCCAGTGGCCCGGGACTAGCGGATGAGCAGTTCTTC
CASGPGLADEQFF
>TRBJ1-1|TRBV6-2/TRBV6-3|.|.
TGTGCCAGCAGTTATTTTGGGGTGGCGGCGGGCACTGAAGCTTTCTTT
CASSYFGVAAGTEAFF
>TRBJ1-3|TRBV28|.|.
TGTGCCAGCAGTCTTGGACAGTCCTCTGGAAACACCATATATTTT
CASSLGQSSGNTIYF
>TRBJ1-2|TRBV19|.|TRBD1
TGTGCCAGTAGTACACAGGGGGCGCTGGGCTACACCTTC
CASSTQGALGYTF
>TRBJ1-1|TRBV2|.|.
TGTGCCAGCAGTGAAGGTGTGGGAGGAAGCACTGAAGCTTTCTTT
CASSEGVGGSTEAFF
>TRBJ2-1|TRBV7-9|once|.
TGTGCCAGCGGCGAACTAGCAATTGAGCAGTTCTTC
CASGELAIEQFF
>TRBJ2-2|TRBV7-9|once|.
TGTGCCAGCAGCACCCCCGGACCGCGGGGCACCGGGGAGCTGTTTTTT
CASSTPGPRGTGELFF
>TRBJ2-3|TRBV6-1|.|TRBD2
TGTGCCAGCAGTGCCCAGACTAGCGGGAACACAGATACGCAGTATTTT
CASSAQTSGNTDTQYF
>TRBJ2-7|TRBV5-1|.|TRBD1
TGCGCCAGCACCTATGTCACAGGGGGACCCGTGGGGGCCCGCCACTACGAGCAGTACTTC
CASTYVTGGPVGARHYEQYF
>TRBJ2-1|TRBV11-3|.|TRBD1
TGTGCCAGCAGCTTAGGGGGGACAGGGCACAATGAGCAGTTCTTC
CASSLGGTGHNEQFF
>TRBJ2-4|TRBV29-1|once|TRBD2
TGCAGCGTTGAATCCCCCCACTATCAGCGGGAGGGCGATTGGGGAAACATTCAGTACTTC
CSVESPHYQREGDWGNIQYF
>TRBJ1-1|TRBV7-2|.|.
TGTGCCAGCAGCCCGACCACAGGCGCCCTTAACACTGAAGCTTTCTTT
CASSPTTGALNTEAFF
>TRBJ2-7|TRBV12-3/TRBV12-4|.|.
TGTGCCAGCAGTTTCGGGACTCTACAGCCGTACTTC
CASSFGTLQPYF
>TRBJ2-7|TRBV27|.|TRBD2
TGTGCCAGCAGTCCCCAGCTAGCGGGAGTGCGGGAGCAGTACTTC
CASSPQLAGVREQYF
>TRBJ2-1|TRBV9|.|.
TGTGCCAGCAGCGTATTCCCCGGGAACTCCTACAATGAGCAGTTCTTC
CASSVFPGNSYNEQFF
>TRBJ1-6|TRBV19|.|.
TGTGCCAGTAGGCCCACAGGGCATAATTCACCCCTCCACTTT
CASRPTGHNSPLHF
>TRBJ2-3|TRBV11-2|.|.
TGTGCCAGCAGCCTCTGGGGGGAGGATACGCAGTATTTT
CASSLWGEDTQYF
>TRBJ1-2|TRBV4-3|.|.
TGCGCCAGCAGCCAAGAACGGCGGGGGAACTATGGCTACACCTTC
CASSQERRGNYGYTF
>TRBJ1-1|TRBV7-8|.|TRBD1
TGTGCCAGCAGCTTAACTGAGACAGGGACTGAAGCTTTCTTT
CASSLTETGTEAFF
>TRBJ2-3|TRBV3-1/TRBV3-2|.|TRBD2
TGTGCCAGCAGCCAGGGCGGCGGGAGCGCAGATACGCAGTATTTT
CASSQGGGSADTQYF
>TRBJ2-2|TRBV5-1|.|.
TGCGCCAGCAGCCCCCCCTGGGGCAACACCGGGGAGCTGTTTTTT
CASSPPWGNTGELFF
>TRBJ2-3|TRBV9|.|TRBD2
TGTGCCAGCAGCGTGGGGGCGGGAGGGGGAGATACGCAGTATTTT
CASSVGAGGGDTQYF
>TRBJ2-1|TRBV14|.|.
TGTGCCAGCAGCGTCTGGCCCCAAAACAATGAGCAGTTCTTC
CASSVWPQNNEQFF
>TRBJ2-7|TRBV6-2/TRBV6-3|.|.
TGTGCCAGCAGTTACCGGGGAAGTGGACGTCCCTACGAGCAGTACTTC
CASSYRGSGRPYEQYF
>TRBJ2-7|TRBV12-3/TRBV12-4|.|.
TGTGCCAGCACCTCCCTAGGTGAGCAGTACTTC
CASTSLGEQYF
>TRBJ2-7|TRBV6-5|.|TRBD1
TGTGCCAGCAGGACAGGGTTGATGGAGCAGTACTTC
CASRTGLMEQYF
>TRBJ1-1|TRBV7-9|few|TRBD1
TGTGCCAGCACCGCCACGGACAGGGACACTGAAGCTTTCTTT
CASTATDRDTEAFF
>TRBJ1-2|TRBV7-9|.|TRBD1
TGTGCCAGCAGCTATAACCGGGACAGGGCGCGAGGCTACACCTTC
CASSYNRDRARGYTF
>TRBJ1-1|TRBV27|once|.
TGTGCCAGCAGCCAGTGGGCCTTGGGGGCACCCACTGAAGCTTTCTTT
CASSQWALGAPTEAFF
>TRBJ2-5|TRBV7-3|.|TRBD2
TGTGCCAGCAGCCCGTCCGGGACTAGCCGGGAGACCCAGTACTTC
CASSPSGTSRETQYF
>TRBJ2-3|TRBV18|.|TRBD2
TGTGCCAGCTCCGATAGCGGGCCCCTCACAGATACGCAGTATTTT
CASSDSGPLTDTQYF